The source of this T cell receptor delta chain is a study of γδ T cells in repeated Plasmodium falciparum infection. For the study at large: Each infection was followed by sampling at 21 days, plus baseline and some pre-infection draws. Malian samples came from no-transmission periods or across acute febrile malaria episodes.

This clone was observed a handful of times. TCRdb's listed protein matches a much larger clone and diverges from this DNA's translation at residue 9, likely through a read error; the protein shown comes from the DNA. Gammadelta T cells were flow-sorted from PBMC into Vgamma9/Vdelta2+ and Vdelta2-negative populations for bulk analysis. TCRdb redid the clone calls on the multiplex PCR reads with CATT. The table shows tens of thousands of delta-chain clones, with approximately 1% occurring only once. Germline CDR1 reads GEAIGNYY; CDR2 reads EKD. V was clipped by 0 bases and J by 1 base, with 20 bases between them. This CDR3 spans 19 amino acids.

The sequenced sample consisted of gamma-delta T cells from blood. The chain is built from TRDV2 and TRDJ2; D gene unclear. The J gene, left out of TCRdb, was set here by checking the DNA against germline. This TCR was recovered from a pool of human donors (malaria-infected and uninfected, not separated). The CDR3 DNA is TGTGCCTGTGACACCGTAGCGGTACCGGGGTCCCATTTGACAGCACAACTCTTCTTT. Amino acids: CACDTVAVPGSHLTAQLFF.